This T cell receptor beta chain comes out of a study of identical twins. CDR3 length equals 13 residues. Germline V lookup: CDR1 SGHVS, CDR2 FQNEAQ. With 2 bases removed from V and 11 bases from J, the gap between germline ends came to 15 bases. TCRdb re-derived calls from the 5' RACE reads in MiXCR, one entry per CDR3 protein. The sample lists around 370,000 distinct CDR3 sequences, roughly 10% occurring once. This clonotype showed up just a few times. The source material was naive T cells sorted from blood. This TCR came from a woman in her forties or fifties in good health. This chain uses TRBV7-8 with TRBJ1-1; possibly TRBD1 for D (5 bases). Here the CDR3 reads CASSLQGPSGAFF. The DNA of the CDR3 is TGTGCCAGCAGCTTACAGGGACCTTCCGGCGCTTTCTTT. The whole variable domain, filled in from reference TRBV7-8 and TRBJ1-1, reads GAGVSQSPRYKVAKRGQDVALRCDPISGHVSLFWYQQALGQGPEFLTYFQNEAQLDKSGLPSDRFFAERPEGSVSTLKIQRTQQEDSAVYLCASSLQGPSGAFFGQGTRLTVV.